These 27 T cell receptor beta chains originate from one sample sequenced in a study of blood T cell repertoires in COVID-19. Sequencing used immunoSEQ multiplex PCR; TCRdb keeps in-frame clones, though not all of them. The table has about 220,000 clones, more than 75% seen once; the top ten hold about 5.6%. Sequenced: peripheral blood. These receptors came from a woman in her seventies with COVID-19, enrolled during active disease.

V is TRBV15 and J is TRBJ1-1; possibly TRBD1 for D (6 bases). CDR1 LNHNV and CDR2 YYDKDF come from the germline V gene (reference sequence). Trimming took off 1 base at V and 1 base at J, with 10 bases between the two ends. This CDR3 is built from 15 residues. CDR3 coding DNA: TGTGCCACCAGCAGAGGACCAGGGGAGAACACTGAAGCTTTCTTT. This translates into CATSRGPGENTEAFF.

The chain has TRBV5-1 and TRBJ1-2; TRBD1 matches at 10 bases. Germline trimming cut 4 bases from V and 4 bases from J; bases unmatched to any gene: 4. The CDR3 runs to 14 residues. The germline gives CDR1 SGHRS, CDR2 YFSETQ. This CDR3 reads CASSRDRGGYGYTF. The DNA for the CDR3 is TGCGCCAGCAGCAGGGACAGGGGTGGCTATGGCTACACCTTC.

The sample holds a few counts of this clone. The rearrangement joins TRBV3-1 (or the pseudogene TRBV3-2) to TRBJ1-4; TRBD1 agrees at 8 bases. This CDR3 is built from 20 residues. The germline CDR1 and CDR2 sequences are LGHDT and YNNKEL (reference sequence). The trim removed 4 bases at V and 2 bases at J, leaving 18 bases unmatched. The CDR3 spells CASSRRPGTGSYLTNEKLFF. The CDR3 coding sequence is TGTGCCAGCAGCCGCAGGCCTGGGACAGGCTCGTACTTGACTAATGAAAAACTGTTTTTT.

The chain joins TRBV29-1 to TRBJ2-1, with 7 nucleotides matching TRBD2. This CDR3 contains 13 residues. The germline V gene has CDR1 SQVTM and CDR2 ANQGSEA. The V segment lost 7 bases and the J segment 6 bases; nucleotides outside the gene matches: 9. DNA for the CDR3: TGCAGCGCCTCGGGCCTAGCGGCCAATGAGCAGTTCTTC. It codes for CSASGLAANEQFF.

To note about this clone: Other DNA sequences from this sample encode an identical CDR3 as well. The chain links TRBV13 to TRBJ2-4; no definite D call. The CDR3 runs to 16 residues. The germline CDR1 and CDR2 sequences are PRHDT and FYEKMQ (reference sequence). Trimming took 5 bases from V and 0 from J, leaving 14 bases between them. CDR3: CASSLTSGLAKNIQYF. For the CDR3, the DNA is TGTGCCAGCAGCCTAACTTCAGGCCTAGCCAAAAACATTCAGTACTTC.

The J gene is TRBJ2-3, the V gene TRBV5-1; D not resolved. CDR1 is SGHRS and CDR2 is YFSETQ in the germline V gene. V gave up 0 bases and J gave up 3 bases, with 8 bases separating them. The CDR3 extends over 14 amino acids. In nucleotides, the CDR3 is TGCGCCAGCAGCTTGGTCGCGGTGACAGATACGCAGTATTTT. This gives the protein CASSLVAVTDTQYF.

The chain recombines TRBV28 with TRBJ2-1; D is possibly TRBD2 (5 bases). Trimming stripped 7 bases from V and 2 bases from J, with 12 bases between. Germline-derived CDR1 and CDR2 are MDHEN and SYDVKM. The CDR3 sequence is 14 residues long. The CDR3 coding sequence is TGTGCCAGCATGGGTGGGAGTACCTACAATGAGCAGTTCTTC. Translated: CASMGGSTYNEQFF.

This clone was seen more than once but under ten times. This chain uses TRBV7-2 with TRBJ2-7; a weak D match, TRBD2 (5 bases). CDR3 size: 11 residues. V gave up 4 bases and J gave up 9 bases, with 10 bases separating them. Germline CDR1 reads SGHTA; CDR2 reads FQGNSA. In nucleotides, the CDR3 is TGTGCCAGCAGCTCGGGATATGGGCAGTACTTC. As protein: CASSSGYGQYF.

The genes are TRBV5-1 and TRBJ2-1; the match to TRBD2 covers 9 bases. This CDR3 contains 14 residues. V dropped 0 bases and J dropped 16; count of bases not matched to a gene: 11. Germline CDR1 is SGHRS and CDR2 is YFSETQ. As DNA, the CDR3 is TGCGCCAGCAGCTTGGGGCTAGCGGGAAATTCGGCTTTCTTC. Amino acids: CASSLGLAGNSAFF.

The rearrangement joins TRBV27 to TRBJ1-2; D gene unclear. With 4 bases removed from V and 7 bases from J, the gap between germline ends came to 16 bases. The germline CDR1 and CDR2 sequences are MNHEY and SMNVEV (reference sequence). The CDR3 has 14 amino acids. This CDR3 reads CASSSLEGVGGYTF. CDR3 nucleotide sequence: TGTGCCAGCAGTTCCTTAGAGGGAGTTGGTGGCTACACCTTC.

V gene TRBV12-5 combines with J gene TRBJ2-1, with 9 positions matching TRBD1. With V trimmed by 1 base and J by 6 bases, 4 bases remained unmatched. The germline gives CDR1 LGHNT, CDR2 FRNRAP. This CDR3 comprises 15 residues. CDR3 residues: CASGLAMTGGNEQFF. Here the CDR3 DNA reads TGTGCTAGTGGTTTGGCGATGACAGGGGGCAATGAGCAGTTCTTC. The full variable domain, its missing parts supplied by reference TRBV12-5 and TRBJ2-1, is DARVTQTPRHKVTEMGQEVTMRCQPILGHNTVFWYRQTMMQGLELLAYFRNRAPLDDSGMPKDRFSAEMPDATLATLKIQPSEPRDSAVYFCASGLAMTGGNEQFFGPGTRLTVL.

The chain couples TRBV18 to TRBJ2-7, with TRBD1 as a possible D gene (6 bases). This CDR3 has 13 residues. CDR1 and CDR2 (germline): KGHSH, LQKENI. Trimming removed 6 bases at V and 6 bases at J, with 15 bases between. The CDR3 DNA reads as TGTGCCAGCTCGGACCGGGACAATAGCGAGCAGTACTTC. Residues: CASSDRDNSEQYF. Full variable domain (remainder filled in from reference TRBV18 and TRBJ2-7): NAGVMQNPRHLVRRRGQEARLRCSPMKGHSHVYWYRQLPEEGLKFMVYLQKENIIDESGMPKERFSAEFPKEGPSILRIQQVVRGDSAAYFCASSDRDNSEQYFGPGTRLTVT.

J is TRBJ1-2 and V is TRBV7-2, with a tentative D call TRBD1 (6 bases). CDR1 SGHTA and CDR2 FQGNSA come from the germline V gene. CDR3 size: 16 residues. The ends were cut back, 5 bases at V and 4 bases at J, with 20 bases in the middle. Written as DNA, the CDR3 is TGTGCCAGCAGCCCCGACCCAGGGGTGGGCCCCTATGGCTACACCTTC. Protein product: CASSPDPGVGPYGYTF.

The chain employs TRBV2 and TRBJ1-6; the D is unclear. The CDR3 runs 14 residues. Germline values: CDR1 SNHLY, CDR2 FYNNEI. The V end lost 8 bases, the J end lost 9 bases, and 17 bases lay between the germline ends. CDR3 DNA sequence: TGTGCCAGCGCCGAGTCGCGCGTACGTTCACCCCTCCACTTT. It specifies CASAESRVRSPLHF.

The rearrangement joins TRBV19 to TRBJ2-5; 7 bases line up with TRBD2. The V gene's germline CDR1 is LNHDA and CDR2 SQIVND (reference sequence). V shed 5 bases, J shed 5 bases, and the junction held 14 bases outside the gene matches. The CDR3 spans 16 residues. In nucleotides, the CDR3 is TGTGCCAGTAGTGTAGGCGCCGCATTCGGGGGGGAGACCCAGTACTTC. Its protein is CASSVGAAFGGETQYF.

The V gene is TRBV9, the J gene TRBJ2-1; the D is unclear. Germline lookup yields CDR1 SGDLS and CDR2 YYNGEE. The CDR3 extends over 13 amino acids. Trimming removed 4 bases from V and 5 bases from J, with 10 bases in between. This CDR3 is CASSTRVDNEQFF. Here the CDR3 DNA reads TGTGCCAGCAGCACTCGGGTTGACAATGAGCAGTTCTTC.

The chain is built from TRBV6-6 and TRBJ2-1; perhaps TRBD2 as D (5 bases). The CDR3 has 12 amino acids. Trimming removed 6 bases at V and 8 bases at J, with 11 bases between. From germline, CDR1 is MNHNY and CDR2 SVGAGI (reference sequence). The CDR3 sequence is CASRDRRDEQFF. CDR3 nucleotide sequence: TGTGCCAGCAGAGATAGGCGGGATGAGCAGTTCTTC.

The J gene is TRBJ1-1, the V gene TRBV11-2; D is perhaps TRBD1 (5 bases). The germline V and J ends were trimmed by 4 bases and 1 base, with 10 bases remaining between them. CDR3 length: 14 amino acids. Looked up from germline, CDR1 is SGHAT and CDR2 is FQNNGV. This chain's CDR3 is CASSYRKANTEAFF. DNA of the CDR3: TGTGCCAGCAGCTACAGGAAGGCGAACACTGAAGCTTTCTTT.

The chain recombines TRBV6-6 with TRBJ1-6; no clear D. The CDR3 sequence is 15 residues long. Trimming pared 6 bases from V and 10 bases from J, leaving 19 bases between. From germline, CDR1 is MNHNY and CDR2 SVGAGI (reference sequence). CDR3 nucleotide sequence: TGTGCCAGCAGCCCAGTTCGGGGATCGGGCTCACCCCTCCACTTT. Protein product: CASSPVRGSGSPLHF.

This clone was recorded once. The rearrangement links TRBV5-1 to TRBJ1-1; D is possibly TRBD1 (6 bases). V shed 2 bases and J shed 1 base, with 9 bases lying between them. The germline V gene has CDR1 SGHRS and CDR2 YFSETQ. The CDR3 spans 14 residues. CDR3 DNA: TGCGCCAGCAGCTTTGACAGGAGGAACACTGAAGCTTTCTTT. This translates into CASSFDRRNTEAFF.

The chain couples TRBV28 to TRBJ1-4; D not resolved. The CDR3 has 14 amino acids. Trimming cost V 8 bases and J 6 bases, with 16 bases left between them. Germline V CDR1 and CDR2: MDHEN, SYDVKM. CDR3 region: CASGNPNRHEKLFF. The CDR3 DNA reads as TGTGCCAGCGGAAACCCGAACAGACATGAAAAACTGTTTTTT.

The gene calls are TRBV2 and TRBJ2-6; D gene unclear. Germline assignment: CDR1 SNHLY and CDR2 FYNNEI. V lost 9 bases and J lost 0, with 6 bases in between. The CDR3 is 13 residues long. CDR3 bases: TGTGCCAGTCTCTACTCTGGGGCCAACGTCCTGACTTTC. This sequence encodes CASLYSGANVLTF.

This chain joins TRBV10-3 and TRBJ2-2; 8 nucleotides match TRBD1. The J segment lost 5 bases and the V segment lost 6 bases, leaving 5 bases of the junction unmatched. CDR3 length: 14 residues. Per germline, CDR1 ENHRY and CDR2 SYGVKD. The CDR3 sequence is CAISNQGATGELFF. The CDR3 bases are TGTGCCATCAGCAATCAGGGGGCGACCGGGGAGCTGTTTTTT.

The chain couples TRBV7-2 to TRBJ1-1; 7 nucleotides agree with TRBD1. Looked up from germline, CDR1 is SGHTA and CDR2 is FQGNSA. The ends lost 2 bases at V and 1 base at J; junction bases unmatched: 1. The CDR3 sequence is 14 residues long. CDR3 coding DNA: TGTGCCAGCAGCTTAAGACAGGGGAACACTGAAGCTTTCTTT. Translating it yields CASSLRQGNTEAFF.

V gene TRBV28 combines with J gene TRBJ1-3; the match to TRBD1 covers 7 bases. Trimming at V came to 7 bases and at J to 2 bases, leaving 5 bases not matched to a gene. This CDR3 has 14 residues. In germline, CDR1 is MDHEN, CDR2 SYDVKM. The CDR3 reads CASKKGATGNTIYF. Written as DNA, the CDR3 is TGTGCCAGCAAAAAGGGGGCGACTGGAAACACCATATATTTT.

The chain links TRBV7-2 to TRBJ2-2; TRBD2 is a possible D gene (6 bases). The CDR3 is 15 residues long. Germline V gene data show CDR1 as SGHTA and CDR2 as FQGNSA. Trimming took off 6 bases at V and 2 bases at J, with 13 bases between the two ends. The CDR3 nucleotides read TGTGCCAGCAGGTCAGCCGGGAGAAACACCGGGGAGCTGTTTTTT. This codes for CASRSAGRNTGELFF. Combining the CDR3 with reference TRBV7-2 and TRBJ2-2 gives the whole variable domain GAGVSQSPSNKVTEKGKDVELRCDPISGHTALYWYRQSLGQGLEFLIYFQGNSAPDKSGLPSDRFSAERTGGSVSTLTIQRTQQEDSAVYLCASRSAGRNTGELFFGEGSRLTVL.

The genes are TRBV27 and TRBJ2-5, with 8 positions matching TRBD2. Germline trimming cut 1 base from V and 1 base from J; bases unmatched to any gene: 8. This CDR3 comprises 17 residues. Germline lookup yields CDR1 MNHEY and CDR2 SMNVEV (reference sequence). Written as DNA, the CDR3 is TGTGCCAGCAGTTTATTATATTCGGGAGGGCGCCAAGAGACCCAGTACTTC. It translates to CASSLLYSGGRQETQYF.